These T cell receptor beta chains were read from a single sample in a study of human T cells and chemical hapten exposure. TCRdb re-called the RACE reads with MiXCR, one entry per CDR3 protein. The table lists approximately 260,000 distinct CDR3 sequences, 7.5% to 8% of them singletons. Material: whole blood, obtained in connection with sensitization to the hapten diphenylcyclopropenone (DPC). The receptors come from a man between 18 and 29 years old with alopecia areata. Some clones in this sample may be carry-over from other donors' samples. Each CDR3 is given with its conserved first and last residue. D genes are given only for firm matches. Some rows mark clone size as missing; the rest say once, few, many or name a class of expanded clone.

CDR3 protein: CASSLNIGSYNEQFF
CDR3 DNA: TGTGCCAGCAGCTTAAATATAGGTTCCTACAATGAGCAGTTCTTC
D gene: -
J gene: TRBJ2-1
clone size: many
V gene: TRBV7-9

CDR3 protein: CASSIQREETQYF
CDR3 DNA: TGTGCCAGCAGCATTCAGCGAGAAGAGACCCAGTACTTC
D gene: -
J gene: TRBJ2-5
clone size: few
V gene: TRBV7-2

CDR3 protein: CASSLSVAEFTEQFF
CDR3 DNA: TGCGCCAGCAGTCTTAGCGTGGCGGAGTTCACTGAGCAGTTCTTC
D gene: -
J gene: TRBJ2-1
clone size: -
V gene: TRBV4-1

CDR3 protein: CASRDTGAGTGELFF
CDR3 DNA: TGTGCCAGCAGAGATACAGGGGCTGGGACCGGGGAGCTGTTTTTT
D gene: TRBD1
J gene: TRBJ2-2
clone size: -
V gene: TRBV12-3/TRBV12-4

CDR3 protein: CASSLVSGTKDEQFF
CDR3 DNA: TGTGCCAGCAGCTTAGTATCCGGGACAAAGGATGAGCAGTTCTTC
D gene: -
J gene: TRBJ2-1
clone size: few
V gene: TRBV7-2

CDR3 protein: CASSQEGGGGANVLTF
CDR3 DNA: TGCGCCAGCAGCCAAGAGGGGGGAGGAGGGGCCAACGTCCTGACTTTC
D gene: -
J gene: TRBJ2-6
clone size: -
V gene: TRBV4-3

CDR3 protein: CASSLSWGLVFF
CDR3 DNA: TGTGCCAGCAGTTTATCTTGGGGATTGGTGTTTTTT
D gene: -
J gene: TRBJ1-4
clone size: -
V gene: TRBV28

CDR3 protein: CASSFFQGRNTEAFF
CDR3 DNA: TGTGCCAGCAGCTTCTTCCAGGGGCGGAACACTGAAGCTTTCTTT
D gene: -
J gene: TRBJ1-1
clone size: -
V gene: TRBV7-3

CDR3 protein: CASSQDPGGSGYGYTF
CDR3 DNA: TGCGCCAGCAGCCAAGATCCCGGAGGCTCGGGCTATGGCTACACCTTC
D gene: -
J gene: TRBJ1-2
clone size: few
V gene: TRBV4-3

CDR3 protein: CASSLIGGPGELFF
CDR3 DNA: TGTGCCAGCAGCCTTATAGGGGGACCCGGGGAGCTGTTTTTT
D gene: -
J gene: TRBJ2-2
clone size: few
V gene: TRBV6-5

CDR3 protein: CASSQGPVGTYNEQFF
CDR3 DNA: TGCGCCAGCAGCCAAGGCCCCGTGGGGACCTACAATGAGCAGTTCTTC
D gene: -
J gene: TRBJ2-1
clone size: many
V gene: TRBV4-1

CDR3 protein: CASSSRGTLYEQYF
CDR3 DNA: TGTGCCAGCAGTTCCAGGGGCACCCTCTACGAGCAGTACTTC
D gene: -
J gene: TRBJ2-7
clone size: few
V gene: TRBV6-2/TRBV6-3

CDR3 protein: CASSWGTQAGNTIYF
CDR3 DNA: TGTGCCAGCAGCTGGGGGACCCAGGCTGGAAACACCATATATTTT
D gene: -
J gene: TRBJ1-3
clone size: few
V gene: TRBV5-6

CDR3 protein: CASSRTGFCQPQHF
CDR3 DNA: TGTGCCAGCAGTCGGACAGGGTTTTGCCAGCCCCAGCATTTT
D gene: TRBD1
J gene: TRBJ1-5
clone size: many
V gene: TRBV6-5

CDR3 protein: CASSLRDTRPIGYTF
CDR3 DNA: TGTGCCAGCAGTTTACGGGACACCCGGCCTATCGGCTACACCTTC
D gene: -
J gene: TRBJ1-2
clone size: -
V gene: TRBV28

CDR3 protein: CASSQAPGDTQYF
CDR3 DNA: TGCGCCAGCAGCCAAGCGCCCGGGGATACGCAGTATTTT
D gene: -
J gene: TRBJ2-3
clone size: few
V gene: TRBV4-1

CDR3 protein: CAISATTGDFSGANVLTF
CDR3 DNA: TGTGCCATCAGTGCCACGACAGGGGACTTCTCTGGGGCCAACGTCCTGACTTTC
D gene: TRBD1
J gene: TRBJ2-6
clone size: few
V gene: TRBV10-3

CDR3 protein: CAVLARGTQYF
CDR3 DNA: TGTGCCGTCCTAGCTCGAGGTACGCAGTATTTT
D gene: -
J gene: TRBJ2-3
clone size: -
V gene: TRBV10-3

CDR3 protein: CASSLEGRGSETQYF
CDR3 DNA: TGTGCCAGCAGCTTGGAGGGCAGGGGGAGTGAGACCCAGTACTTC
D gene: TRBD1
J gene: TRBJ2-5
clone size: few
V gene: TRBV5-5

CDR3 protein: CASRRSATQYF
CDR3 DNA: TGTGCCAGCAGACGCTCGGCTACGCAGTATTTT
D gene: -
J gene: TRBJ2-3
clone size: many
V gene: TRBV6-2/TRBV6-3

CDR3 protein: CASSENRENEQFF
CDR3 DNA: TGTGCCAGCAGTGAGAACAGGGAAAATGAGCAGTTCTTC
D gene: -
J gene: TRBJ2-1
clone size: few
V gene: TRBV6-1

CDR3 protein: CASRSGGKSSPMGTEAFF
CDR3 DNA: TGTGCCAGCAGGTCAGGGGGGAAAAGTAGTCCTATGGGCACTGAAGCTTTCTTT
D gene: TRBD1
J gene: TRBJ1-1
clone size: -
V gene: TRBV6-2/TRBV6-3

CDR3 protein: CASSFSRGQIYNEQFF
CDR3 DNA: TGTGCCAGCAGTTTCAGCCGGGGGCAAATTTACAATGAGCAGTTCTTC
D gene: -
J gene: TRBJ2-1
clone size: many
V gene: TRBV12-3/TRBV12-4

CDR3 protein: CASSQNTNRVPHNEQFF
CDR3 DNA: TGCGCCAGCAGCCAAAACACTAACAGGGTACCCCACAATGAGCAGTTCTTC
D gene: -
J gene: TRBJ2-1
clone size: -
V gene: TRBV4-1

CDR3 protein: CASSYYTGSSEAKNIQYF
CDR3 DNA: TGTGCCAGCAGTTACTATACAGGATCTTCGGAAGCCAAAAACATTCAGTACTTC
D gene: -
J gene: TRBJ2-4
clone size: few
V gene: TRBV6-5

CDR3 protein: CASSLVVVPHNNSPLHF
CDR3 DNA: TGCGCCAGCAGCCTCGTTGTTGTCCCACACAATAATTCACCCCTCCACTTT
D gene: -
J gene: TRBJ1-6
clone size: few
V gene: TRBV4-1

CDR3 protein: CAISESAGAHIQYF
CDR3 DNA: TGTGCCATCAGTGAGTCGGCGGGGGCGCACATTCAGTACTTC
D gene: -
J gene: TRBJ2-4
clone size: few
V gene: TRBV10-3

CDR3 protein: CASSLAGLLTGELFF
CDR3 DNA: TGTGCCAGCAGTTTAGCGGGGTTACTCACCGGGGAGCTGTTTTTT
D gene: TRBD2
J gene: TRBJ2-2
clone size: few
V gene: TRBV7-9

CDR3 protein: CASSLRQGDDSPLHF
CDR3 DNA: TGCGCCAGCAGCTTGCGACAGGGAGACGATTCACCCCTCCACTTT
D gene: TRBD1
J gene: TRBJ1-6
clone size: many
V gene: TRBV5-1

CDR3 protein: CASSPSEDYGYTF
CDR3 DNA: TGTGCCAGCTCACCCTCAGAGGACTATGGCTACACCTTC
D gene: -
J gene: TRBJ1-2
clone size: few
V gene: TRBV18

CDR3 protein: CASRATGLQPQHF
CDR3 DNA: TGTGCCAGCAGAGCGACAGGGCTTCAGCCCCAGCATTTT
D gene: TRBD1
J gene: TRBJ1-5
clone size: many
V gene: TRBV12-3/TRBV12-4

CDR3 protein: CASSVVGPLSTEAFF
CDR3 DNA: TGTGCCAGCAGCGTGGTTGGGCCACTTTCCACTGAAGCTTTCTTT
D gene: -
J gene: TRBJ1-1
clone size: few
V gene: TRBV9

CDR3 protein: CSANSGNTEAFF
CDR3 DNA: TGCAGCGCGAACAGCGGTAACACTGAAGCTTTCTTT
D gene: -
J gene: TRBJ1-1
clone size: few
V gene: TRBV29-1

CDR3 protein: CASSQRSITNYGYTF
CDR3 DNA: TGTGCCAGCAGCCAAAGGAGTATTACGAACTATGGCTACACCTTC
D gene: -
J gene: TRBJ1-2
clone size: many
V gene: TRBV3-1

CDR3 protein: CSVQGATNEKLFF
CDR3 DNA: TGCAGCGTTCAGGGAGCAACTAATGAAAAACTGTTTTTT
D gene: -
J gene: TRBJ1-4
clone size: many
V gene: TRBV29-1

CDR3 protein: CASSFSGNTEAFF
CDR3 DNA: TGTGCCAGCAGCTTTTCCGGGAACACTGAAGCTTTCTTT
D gene: -
J gene: TRBJ1-1
clone size: many
V gene: TRBV12-3/TRBV12-4

CDR3 protein: CASSSRLYGQNTF
CDR3 DNA: TGTGCCAGCAGCTCTAGATTATACGGACAGAACACCTTC
D gene: -
J gene: TRBJ1-2
clone size: many
V gene: TRBV7-2

CDR3 protein: CASSPGTSGGGTSTDTQYF
CDR3 DNA: TGTGCCAGCAGCCCCGGGACTAGCGGGGGGGGAACAAGCACAGATACGCAGTATTTT
D gene: TRBD2
J gene: TRBJ2-3
clone size: -
V gene: TRBV12-3/TRBV12-4

CDR3 protein: CASSVEGPWSEQFF
CDR3 DNA: TGTGCCAGCAGCGTGGAGGGGCCGTGGAGTGAGCAGTTCTTC
D gene: -
J gene: TRBJ2-1
clone size: few
V gene: TRBV9

CDR3 protein: CASSSLHIRLSGELFF
CDR3 DNA: TGTGCCAGCAGTTCCCTCCATATCCGGCTTTCCGGGGAGCTGTTTTTT
D gene: -
J gene: TRBJ2-2
clone size: many
V gene: TRBV27

CDR3 protein: CSARDQVHSGNTIYF
CDR3 DNA: TGCAGTGCTAGAGATCAGGTTCACTCTGGAAACACCATATATTTT
D gene: -
J gene: TRBJ1-3
clone size: few
V gene: TRBV20-1

CDR3 protein: CASSVEQGLTKAEAFF
CDR3 DNA: TGTGCCAGCAGCGTAGAACAGGGGCTCACTAAGGCTGAAGCTTTCTTT
D gene: TRBD1
J gene: TRBJ1-1
clone size: few
V gene: TRBV9

CDR3 protein: CSARQQGNTEAFF
CDR3 DNA: TGCAGTGCTAGACAACAGGGAAACACTGAAGCTTTCTTT
D gene: -
J gene: TRBJ1-1
clone size: few
V gene: TRBV20-1

CDR3 protein: CSAPPEGGQLTDTQYF
CDR3 DNA: TGCAGTGCTCCCCCCGAGGGGGGGCAACTCACAGATACGCAGTATTTT
D gene: -
J gene: TRBJ2-3
clone size: few
V gene: TRBV20-1

CDR3 protein: CASSGQGGNTIYF
CDR3 DNA: TGTGCCAGTAGCGGGCAGGGCGGAAACACCATATATTTT
D gene: -
J gene: TRBJ1-3
clone size: many
V gene: TRBV6-5

CDR3 protein: CASSLQPNTNSPLHF
CDR3 DNA: TGTGCCAGCAGCTTACAGCCGAACACCAATTCACCCCTCCACTTT
D gene: -
J gene: TRBJ1-6
clone size: few
V gene: TRBV7-2

CDR3 protein: CAISQGGQPQHF
CDR3 DNA: TGTGCCATCAGTCAGGGTGGGCAGCCCCAGCATTTT
D gene: -
J gene: TRBJ1-5
clone size: many
V gene: TRBV10-3

CDR3 protein: CASSLEQIRSPLHF
CDR3 DNA: TGCGCCAGCAGCTTGGAACAAATCAGATCACCCCTCCACTTT
D gene: -
J gene: TRBJ1-6
clone size: few
V gene: TRBV5-1

CDR3 protein: CASSVRSSNTEAFF
CDR3 DNA: TGCGCCAGCAGCGTACGATCTTCAAACACTGAAGCTTTCTTT
D gene: -
J gene: TRBJ1-1
clone size: many
V gene: TRBV5-1

CDR3 protein: CASSLRSRYETQYF
CDR3 DNA: TGTGCCAGCAGTTTAAGGTCGCGCTACGAGACCCAGTACTTC
D gene: -
J gene: TRBJ2-5
clone size: few
V gene: TRBV28